Following are 25 T cell receptor beta chains from one sample sequenced in a study of cytomegalovirus exposure and HLA in healthy donors (dated by TCRdb to about 2017). The protocol used for the library was the immunoSEQ multiplex PCR assay. For the multiplex PCR, a mixture combining 60 forward primers for TCR Vbeta segments and 13 reverse primers for TCR Jbeta segments was used. TCRdb obtained this table from immuneACCESS and retained in-frame rearrangements with V and J assigned. These tables miss some clones; where compared with another copy, unresolved V genes account for less than half of the shortfall, and the remainder is unexplained. The sample table records fewer than 150,000 clones; 73% of these occur just once. Of the sample, roughly 14% falls within the top ten clones. The sequenced sample consisted of PBMCs. The receptor set was obtained from a human donor in good health.

The chain links TRBV27 to TRBJ2-5, with TRBD2 identical over 7 bases. V shed 6 bases and J 2 bases; nucleotides not matched to a gene: 3. The germline gives CDR1 MNHEY, CDR2 SMNVEV (reference sequence). The CDR3 has 13 residues. The CDR3, as DNA: TGTGCCAGCAGAAGAGCGGGACAAGAGACCCAGTACTTC. Translating gives CASRRAGQETQYF.

The J gene is TRBJ2-1, the V gene TRBV5-1, with D unresolved. Trimming removed 3 bases at V and 6 bases at J, with 19 bases between. The CDR3 contains 16 residues. Germline CDR1 and CDR2: SGHRS and YFSETQ. The CDR3 sequence: CASSWNNSLLRNEQFF. The DNA for the CDR3 is TGCGCCAGCAGCTGGAATAACTCACTACTACGCAATGAGCAGTTCTTC.

The V gene is TRBV7-6, the J gene TRBJ2-7; 7 bases line up with TRBD1. The CDR3 has 15 residues. J was trimmed by 2 bases and V by 1 base; bases with no gene match: 5. The germline V gene has CDR1 SGHVS and CDR2 FNYEAQ. CDR3 nucleotides: TGTGCCAGCAGCTTAGTCGGGACAGACCCCTACGAGCAGTACTTC. Encoded protein: CASSLVGTDPYEQYF.

CDR3 bases: TGTGCCAGTAGTATAGTTGGTATCGAGGAGACCCAGTACTTC. It yields the protein CASSIVGIEETQYF. This chain joins TRBV19 and TRBJ2-5; D uncertain. Germline lookup yields CDR1 LNHDA and CDR2 SQIVND (reference sequence). V lost 1 base to trimming and J lost 5 bases, with 11 bases between them. The CDR3 runs 14 residues.

V and J are TRBV7-8 and TRBJ1-1; possible D gene TRBD1, 5 bases. Germline loops: CDR1 SGHVS, CDR2 FQNEAQ. V dropped 5 bases and J dropped 6 bases, with 10 bases sitting between them. CDR3 length: 12 amino acids. The CDR3 nucleotides are TGTGCCAGCAGCCTATCGGGGGCTGAAGCTTTCTTT. It codes for CASSLSGAEAFF.

This clone has more than one count but fewer than ten. The genes are TRBV30 and TRBJ1-2; D unresolved. The germline CDR1 and CDR2 sequences are GTSNPN and SVGIG (reference sequence). Trimming took 0 bases from V and 5 from J, leaving 10 bases between them. The CDR3 sequence is 13 residues long. The CDR3 DNA reads as TGTGCCTGGAGTGTAAGGAGAACTTATGGCTACACCTTC. Translated, it gives CAWSVRRTYGYTF.

The rearrangement links TRBV28 to TRBJ2-5; D unclear. V was clipped by 5 bases and J by 1 base, with 17 bases between them. Germline V CDR1 and CDR2: MDHEN, SYDVKM. This CDR3 is built from 16 residues. The DNA of the CDR3 is TGTGCCAGCAGTGTGTTTTCGGGTGGATTCCAAGAGACCCAGTACTTC. It specifies CASSVFSGGFQETQYF.

The chain joins TRBV4-1 to TRBJ2-1; TRBD1 is a possible D gene (6 bases). Germline V gene sequence: CDR1 MGHRA, CDR2 YSYEKL. The CDR3 runs 13 residues. V was trimmed by 0 bases and J by 10 bases, leaving 10 bases between them. The CDR3 sequence: CASSQDRGWEQFF. In DNA form, the CDR3 reads TGCGCCAGCAGCCAAGACAGGGGCTGGGAGCAGTTCTTC.

The table lists this clone with a count of one. This chain uses TRBV12-5 with TRBJ1-2, with 7 bases aligning to TRBD1. This CDR3 is 14 amino acids long. The V gene's germline CDR1 is LGHNT and CDR2 FRNRAP. The J segment lost 3 bases and the V segment lost 6 bases, leaving 7 bases of the junction unmatched. The CDR3: CASGIGGLDYGYTF. In DNA form, the CDR3 reads TGTGCTAGTGGGATAGGGGGCTTGGACTATGGCTACACCTTC.

CDR3 protein: CASSYQRMNYGYTF. In DNA, the CDR3 is TGTGCCAGCAGTTACCAGCGGATGAACTATGGCTACACCTTC. The chain is built from TRBV6-5 and TRBJ1-2; the D is unclear. V gave up 2 bases and J gave up 2 bases, with 9 bases separating them. The CDR3 sequence is 14 residues long. CDR1 MNHEY and CDR2 SVGAGI come from the germline V gene.

The chain is built from TRBV6-5 and TRBJ2-7, with no clear D. The CDR3 is made up of 16 amino acids. V was shortened by 0 bases and J by 3 bases, with 15 bases between the two germline ends. Germline V CDR1 and CDR2: MNHEY, SVGAGI. In nucleotides, the CDR3 is TGTGCCAGCAGTTACTCGGGCCCAGCAAAGAACTACGAGCAGTACTTC. It encodes CASSYSGPAKNYEQYF.

This chain connects TRBV7-9 to TRBJ2-5; 7 bases are shared with TRBD2. Judging by the DNA end, TRBJ2-7 fits better; the J call may be wrong. The CDR3 extends over 15 amino acids. CDR1 and CDR2 (germline): SEHNR, FQNEAQ (reference sequence). The CDR3: CASSLMGGAIYEQYF. The CDR3 nucleotides are TGTGCCAGCAGCTTAATGGGAGGGGCGATCTACGAGCAGTACTTC.

The rearrangement links TRBV27 to TRBJ2-7; 7 positions agree with TRBD1. V was pared by 5 bases and J by 4 bases, with 14 bases of the junction left unmatched. The CDR3 is made up of 16 amino acids. From germline, CDR1 is MNHEY and CDR2 SMNVEV (reference sequence). CDR3: CASSPRTGPLWYEQYF. The CDR3 coding sequence is TGTGCCAGCAGTCCCCGGACAGGCCCCCTTTGGTACGAGCAGTACTTC.

There are a few counts of this clone. J is TRBJ2-2 and V is TRBV19; 8 nucleotides align to TRBD2. This CDR3 is 14 amino acids long. V lost 10 bases, J lost 8 bases, and 12 bases stayed unmatched. Germline CDR1 reads LNHDA; CDR2 reads SQIVND (reference sequence). The CDR3 is CATRTGGALGELFF. The CDR3 region has the DNA TGTGCCACCAGGACCGGGGGGGCCTTAGGGGAGCTGTTTTTT.

The J gene is TRBJ2-2, the V gene TRBV11-3; D remains unclear. This CDR3 has 14 residues. Germline V gives CDR1 SGHNT, CDR2 YENEEA. Trimming pared 3 bases from V and 4 bases from J, leaving 9 bases between. The CDR3 DNA sequence: TGTGCCAGCAGCTTGATTCCGAGCACCGGGGAGCTGTTTTTT. This codes for CASSLIPSTGELFF.

The genes are TRBV2 and TRBJ2-5; 8 bases match TRBD2. With 6 bases clipped from V and 5 bases from J, the junction kept 5 bases outside the gene matches. The germline V gene encodes CDR1 SNHLY and CDR2 FYNNEI. The CDR3 is made up of 13 amino acids. This CDR3 is CASRSGRGETQYF. The CDR3, as DNA: TGTGCCAGCAGAAGCGGGAGAGGTGAGACCCAGTACTTC.

This chain uses TRBV29-1 with TRBJ2-3; tentatively, D is TRBD2 (5 bases). The CDR3 is made up of 16 amino acids. Between the trimmed V and J ends, which lost 4 bases and 2 bases, there was a span of 19 bases. Germline V gene lookup returns CDR1 SQVTM and CDR2 ANQGSEA. CDR3 sequence: CSVGVFKEDSTDTQYF. CDR3 coding DNA: TGCAGCGTTGGCGTTTTTAAGGAGGACTCCACAGATACGCAGTATTTT.

The chain uses TRBV30 and TRBJ2-3; unclear D gene. This CDR3 is 14 amino acids long. Trimming pared 8 bases from V and 2 bases from J, leaving 17 bases between. CDR1 and CDR2 (germline): GTSNPN, SVGIG (reference sequence). In DNA, the CDR3 is TGTGCCGGCCGCGGAGATGGAGTCACAGATACGCAGTATTTT. Translating gives CAGRGDGVTDTQYF.

V and J are TRBV2 and TRBJ1-2; 9 positions agree with TRBD1. Germline V CDR1 and CDR2: SNHLY, FYNNEI. V was pared by 6 bases and J by 1 base, with 6 bases of the junction left unmatched. This CDR3 has 15 residues. The CDR3: CASRTGGNFNYGYTF. The CDR3 DNA sequence: TGTGCCAGCAGGACAGGGGGGAATTTTAACTATGGCTACACCTTC.

The chain's CDR3 is CATRGANTGELFF. CDR3 sequence (DNA): TGTGCCACCCGGGGGGCAAACACCGGGGAGCTGTTTTTT. The V gene is TRBV7-3, the J gene TRBJ2-2; the D gene is possibly TRBD2 (7 bases). Germline V gives CDR1 SGHTA, CDR2 FQGTGA. Deletions cut 10 bases from V and 2 bases from J, with 11 bases between. This CDR3 spans 13 amino acids.

The table lists this clone with a few counts. The CDR3, as DNA: TGTGCCAGCAGTTTGCCGCTAGCGGAGGTCAACACCGGGGAGCTGTTTTTT. Amino acids: CASSLPLAEVNTGELFF. The chain uses TRBV28 and TRBJ2-2; 7 bases match TRBD2. V shed 3 bases and J 2 bases; nucleotides not matched to a gene: 9. CDR3 length equals 17 residues. CDR1 MDHEN and CDR2 SYDVKM come from the germline V gene.

This clone has just a few counts. Other DNA variants within this sample encode the same CDR3. The chain joins TRBV4-1 to TRBJ1-5; the D is unclear. Trimming removed 0 bases at V and 4 bases at J, with 4 bases between. The CDR3 is made up of 13 amino acids. Per germline, CDR1 MGHRA and CDR2 YSYEKL. As DNA, the CDR3 is TGCGCCAGCAGCCAAGATCAAAATCAGCCCCAGCATTTT. It is translated as CASSQDQNQPQHF.

The chain joins TRBV5-6 to TRBJ2-7; D is uncertain. The CDR3 spans 12 residues. The V end lost 2 bases, the J end lost 6 bases, and 9 bases lay between the germline ends. In germline, CDR1 is SGHDT, CDR2 YYEEEE. The CDR3 sequence is CASSFEAGEQYF. Written as DNA, the CDR3 is TGTGCCAGCAGCTTCGAAGCAGGCGAGCAGTACTTC.

The J gene is TRBJ2-7, the V gene TRBV30; 14 bases line up with TRBD2. With 2 bases clipped from V and 6 bases from J, the junction kept 12 bases outside the gene matches. Germline V gene sequence: CDR1 GTSNPN, CDR2 SVGIG (reference sequence). There are 17 residues in the CDR3. The CDR3 sequence: CAWSRNAPGLAGGEQYF. DNA for the CDR3: TGTGCCTGGAGTAGAAATGCCCCAGGACTAGCGGGAGGCGAGCAGTACTTC. The full variable domain, its missing parts supplied by reference TRBV30 and TRBJ2-7, is SQTIHQWPATLVQPVGSPLSLECTVEGTSNPNLYWYRQAAGRGLQLLFYSVGIGQISSEVPQNLSASRPQDRQFILSSKKLLLSDSGFYLCAWSRNAPGLAGGEQYFGPGTRLTVT.

The chain has TRBV11-1 and TRBJ2-1; D ambiguous. Trimming took 1 base from V and 8 from J, leaving 9 bases between them. The CDR3 is made up of 13 amino acids. CDR1 and CDR2 from the germline V gene are SGHAT and FQDESV (reference sequence). The CDR3 sequence is CASSLDFAHEQFF. The CDR3, as DNA: TGTGCCAGCAGCTTAGACTTTGCCCATGAGCAGTTCTTC.